What follows is one T cell receptor beta chain and its context. The antigen remains unidentified. This sample was taken from a study of blood T cells in healthy people across ages. Points from the study as a whole: Strong correlation was found linking TCR beta diversity to naive T cell percentage. Unsorted PBMCs prevented conclusive naive versus antigen-experienced comparison.

Primed by a sample-barcoded 5' primer and a J-beta primer mix, a second PCR proceeded for about 7 to 11 cycles. Using its own MiXCR run on the 5' RACE reads, TCRdb lists one record per CDR3 protein. The repertoire consists of approximately 900,000 distinct CDR3 sequences, with under 35% occurring once and the leading ten covering roughly a tenth. Trimming stripped 3 bases from V and 0 bases from J, with 12 bases between. Germline V CDR1 and CDR2: MNHEY, SMNVEV (reference sequence). CDR3 length: 15 amino acids. These data also formed part of another study, on T cells of mothers and their children. That source adds: A few healthy Caucasian mothers, along with their six children, were the donors. Some 2.7 million TCR beta reads per child versus over 9 million per mother.

The chain couples TRBV27 to TRBJ2-7; the D gene is possibly TRBD2 (6 bases). This sequence was found in a woman aged 35 to 49 in good health. Sequenced material: blood. The CDR3 reads CASSFLGTASYEQYF. CDR3 nucleotide sequence: TGTGCCAGCAGTTTTTTGGGGACTGCCTCCTACGAGCAGTACTTC.